The clone carrying this TCR beta chain was observed a few times. The sort gate was single viable CD3+CD4+CD8-CD45RO+ cells for memory CD4+ T cells. Positive selection with CD4 microbeads enriched total CD4+ T cells. Method: immunoSEQ multiplex PCR; TCRdb's copy keeps in-frame clones and lacks some. The sample includes under 100,000 clones, approximately 84% seen only once; the top ten take around 0.78%. The CDR3 extends over 20 amino acids. V was cut by 4 bases and J by 0 bases, with 25 bases left in between. The record originates from a study of memory CD4+ T cells and cytomegalovirus serostatus. The TCR sequence derives from an adult in good health and CMV-seronegative. The genes are TRBV5-3 and TRBJ1-4, with D maybe TRBD1 (5 bases). TRBV5-3 is marked as an open reading frame, function uncertain. Sequenced: memory CD4+ T cells from blood. The CDR3 sequence is CARSPHPRGQRAPTNEKLFF. The CDR3 bases are TGTGCCAGAAGCCCCCACCCTCGGGGCCAAAGGGCTCCAACTAATGAAAAACTGTTTTTT.